Below, one T cell receptor beta chain is given with its context. Its specificity is not known. This specimen belongs to a study of post-analysis software for immune sequencing data. Study in general: There were relapsing-remitting, secondary progressive and progressive-relapsing multiple sclerosis among the disease courses included.

The CDR3 extends over 17 amino acids. V gave up 3 bases and J gave up 7 bases; unmatched junction bases: 11. From germline, CDR1 is SGHDT and CDR2 YYEEEE. Unique molecular identifiers were carried by the TCR beta cDNA libraries. MiXCR, run by TCRdb on the PCR reads, gives a single entry per CDR3 protein. Of roughly 730,000 distinct CDR3 sequences in the sample, roughly 27% are singletons; the top ten hold around 0.6%. General study findings and limits: Compared with controls, patients had more of about 5 TRBV segments, including TRBV5-6, TRBV5-1 and TRBV20-1.

The chain has TRBV5-6 and TRBJ2-1; 12 nucleotides line up with TRBD2. This receptor was identified in a girl aged 5-17 years with multiple sclerosis. The sample consisted of blood. The CDR3 loop is CASSSNGGLAGGNEQFF. The CDR3 bases are TGTGCCAGCAGCTCTAACGGGGGGCTAGCGGGAGGGAATGAGCAGTTCTTC.